Detailed here is one T cell receptor (beta chain). The antigen remains undetermined. The data were taken from a study of siplizumab effects on memory and regulatory T cells. Study observations and caveats: Naive T cells appeared more varied than memory cells and looked like key alloresponse contributors.

This CDR3 region has 12 residues. Germline values: CDR1 MNHEY, CDR2 SVGAGI. V was clipped by 6 bases and J by 6 bases, with 8 bases between them. Repertoires were generated with immunoSEQ multiplex PCR, while TCRdb's copy carries only in-frame clones and drops some. The profile shows more than 95,000 clones, over 90% of them singletons. The sequencing sample was made of Tregs sorted from blood. The source is a human donor in good health. The chain combines TRBV6-5 with TRBJ2-2; D ambiguous. The CDR3, as DNA: TGTGCCAGCAGCTCGTGGGCCGGGGAGCTGTTTTTT. This sequence encodes CASSSWAGELFF.